Each of the 12 T cell receptor beta chains below was sequenced from the same sample in a study of blood T cell repertoires in COVID-19. TCRdb keeps only in-frame clones here, not all; method: immunoSEQ multiplex PCR. The top ten hold about 10% of the sample, which has about 210,000 clones, about 85% seen once. The sample was peripheral blood. The receptors were gathered from a woman older than 75 with COVID-19, enrolled during active disease.

This clone was seen only once. The CDR3 region has the DNA TGTGCCAGCAGGGGACAGATAGTTAGTGAAAAACTGTTTTTT. Translation: CASRGQIVSEKLFF. This sequence joins TRBV28 and TRBJ1-4; TRBD1 matches at 7 bases. There are 14 residues in the CDR3. CDR1 is MDHEN and CDR2 is SYDVKM in the germline V gene. V trimming: 6 bases; J trimming: 7 bases; junction bases outside the gene matches: 8.

CDR3 coding DNA: TGTGCCAGCAGCCCGCAGGGAAACGGTCAGCCCCAGCATTTT. Encoded protein: CASSPQGNGQPQHF. J is TRBJ1-5 and V is TRBV5-8, with a weak D call TRBD1 (5 bases). Trimming pared 4 bases from V and 6 bases from J, leaving 14 bases between. Germline V gene sequence: CDR1 SGHTS, CDR2 YDEGEE. This CDR3 is 14 amino acids long.

This clone appeared a single time. The chain uses TRBV10-3 and TRBJ1-3; a possible D gene is TRBD1 (5 bases). This CDR3 region has 15 residues. CDR1 and CDR2 from the germline V gene are ENHRY and SYGVKD. Trimming cost V 4 bases and J 0 bases, with 10 bases left between them. CDR3 bases: TGTGCCATCAGTGCGGGGGTAAGCTCTGGAAACACCATATATTTT. Translation gives CAISAGVSSGNTIYF.

The chain links TRBV29-1 to TRBJ2-7; no clear D gene. Trimming removed 7 bases from V and 4 bases from J, with 14 bases in between. CDR1 is SQVTM and CDR2 is ANQGSEA in the germline V gene. This CDR3 contains 12 residues. The CDR3 loop reads CSAPYGFYEQYV. DNA for the CDR3: TGCAGCGCACCTTACGGGTTTTACGAGCAGTACGTC.

The V gene is TRBV5-1, the J gene TRBJ1-4; D is possibly TRBD1 (6 bases). V lost 3 bases and J lost 3, with 15 bases in between. The CDR3 contains 16 residues. Germline-derived CDR1 and CDR2 are SGHRS and YFSETQ. CDR3 nucleotides: TGCGCCAGCAGCTCCACAGGGAAGGGTCCTAATGAAAAACTGTTTTTT. Translated: CASSSTGKGPNEKLFF.

The chain employs TRBV28 and TRBJ1-2; a possible D gene is TRBD1 (5 bases). The CDR3 is 15 amino acids. Germline loops: CDR1 MDHEN, CDR2 SYDVKM. V was shortened by 5 bases and J by 0 bases, with 13 bases between the two germline ends. The CDR3 coding sequence is TGTGCCAGCAGTGGCGACAGTCTACCTAACTATGGCTACACCTTC. Translated, it gives CASSGDSLPNYGYTF.

CDR3 DNA sequence: TGTGCCAGCTCACCACCGCGCGGGGGGGCCGGGGCAGATACGCAGTATTTT. It yields the protein CASSPPRGGAGADTQYF. V gene TRBV18 combines with J gene TRBJ2-3; 9 bases fit TRBD2. The CDR3 spans 17 residues. Germline V gives CDR1 KGHSH, CDR2 LQKENI. V was clipped by 0 bases and J by 4 bases; unmatched bases: 8.

This chain joins TRBV24-1 and TRBJ2-1; weak D call: TRBD1 (5 bases). The V gene lost 3 bases and the J gene lost 8 bases, with 10 bases spanning the gap. Germline lookup yields CDR1 KGHDR and CDR2 SFDVKD. The CDR3 spans 13 residues. The CDR3 sequence: CATSDQRGDEQFF. The CDR3 nucleotides are TGTGCCACCAGTGATCAAAGGGGCGATGAGCAGTTCTTC.

This sequence joins TRBV5-1 and TRBJ2-7, with 9 bases lining up with TRBD1. Trimming took 4 bases from V and 6 from J; bases not matched to a gene: 11. The germline V gene has CDR1 SGHRS and CDR2 YFSETQ. The CDR3 totals 15 residues. Written as DNA, the CDR3 is TGCGCCAGCAGCCCATGGGGACAGGGAACCGCCGAGCAGTACTTC. Amino acid sequence: CASSPWGQGTAEQYF.

The V call is TRBV13, the J call TRBJ2-7; D is uncertain. This CDR3 has 12 amino acids. V lost 5 bases to trimming and J lost 4 bases, with 9 bases between them. Germline CDR1 is PRHDT and CDR2 is FYEKMQ (reference sequence). This CDR3 is CASSITGYEQYF. CDR3 in DNA: TGTGCCAGCAGCATAACGGGTTACGAGCAGTACTTC.

The gene calls are TRBV7-9 and TRBJ2-7, with D possibly being TRBD2 (5 bases). Germline CDR1 is SEHNR and CDR2 is FQNEAQ (reference sequence). Trimming removed 5 bases from V and 0 bases from J, with 14 bases in between. The CDR3 runs 15 residues. CDR3 loop: CASSPLDSYSYEQYF. The CDR3 DNA reads as TGTGCCAGCAGCCCCCTGGACTCTTACTCCTACGAGCAGTACTTC.

The V call is TRBV10-1, the J call TRBJ1-2; D is unclear. Deletions cut 4 bases from V and 4 bases from J, with 7 bases between. The CDR3 is 12 amino acids. The germline V gene has CDR1 WNHNN and CDR2 SYGVQD (reference sequence). The CDR3 DNA follows: TGCGCCAGCAGTGCGAGTGGCTATGGCTACACCTTC. It translates to CASSASGYGYTF.